The sequence of this T cell receptor (beta chain) was determined in a study of blood T cells in healthy people across ages. No fewer than 7 million PBMCs went into each sample. The amount of total RNA extracted per sample was at least 5.5 micrograms. A second about 7 to 11 cycle PCR used barcoded and J-beta primers. TCRdb reanalysed the 5' RACE reads using MiXCR and keeps one entry per CDR3 protein. The sample holds some 1.4 million distinct CDR3 sequences, approximately 38% seen once. The germline V gene encodes CDR1 ENHRY and CDR2 SYGVKD. The CDR3 length is 17 residues. V lost 1 base, J lost 0 bases, and 6 bases stayed unmatched.

The chain carries TRBV10-3 and TRBJ2-3; 8 positions match TRBD2. The sequencing input was blood. The clonotype comes from a woman aged 18 to 35 in good health. The DNA of the CDR3 is TGTGCCATCAGTGAGTGGGAGCGGGGGTATAGCACAGATACGCAGTATTTT. This translates into CAISEWERGYSTDTQYF.